A single TCR beta chain is shown here with its context. Its antigen remains unknown. Assay used: immunoSEQ multiplex PCR; TCRdb lists only in-frame clones, some missing. The data contain over 70,000 clones, 94% of them singletons. V gave up 7 bases and J gave up 0 bases, with 6 bases separating them. Germline lookup yields CDR1 MNHEY and CDR2 SVGAGI. The CDR3 loop spans 12 amino acids. Separate from the roughly 700-subject first cohort, the roughly 120-subject validation cohort was the one that the donors belonged to. This entry comes from a study of cytomegalovirus exposure and HLA in healthy donors. Study-level points and caveats: Some TCR beta chains (around 180 of them) were listed as cytomegalovirus-associated. Diagnosis of cytomegalovirus status made by the classifier reportedly showed high specificity and sensitivity.

This TCR was recovered from a woman younger than 30 in good health and CMV-seronegative. The chain joins TRBV6-5 to TRBJ1-1, with D hard to call. Material for sequencing was PBMCs. The CDR3 loop is CASIPMNTEAFF. The CDR3 region has the DNA TGTGCCAGCATTCCCATGAACACTGAAGCTTTCTTT.